This is a list of T cell receptor beta chains from one sample in a study of T cells in Graves' hyperthyroidism and ophthalmopathy. TCRdb itself ran the multiplex PCR reads through MiXCR, one entry per CDR3 protein. The repertoire holds about 560,000 distinct CDR3 sequences, with roughly 15% as singletons. The sample consisted of blood. The source is a woman aged 40-49 years with Graves' hyperthyroidism. The CDR3 runs from the conserved cysteine through the conserved F or W. D genes are given only for firm matches. Some rows have no size entry. The others give once, few or many, or a class for an expanded clone.

J gene,clone size,D gene,V gene,CDR3 protein,CDR3 DNA
TRBJ1-5,many,NA,TRBV18,CASSSRADSNQPQHF,TGTGCCAGCTCATCTAGGGCAGATAGCAATCAGCCCCAGCATTTT
TRBJ2-5,NA,NA,TRBV5-1,CASSPRTKETQYF,TGCGCCAGCAGCCCCCGGACCAAAGAGACCCAGTACTTC
TRBJ2-2,many,NA,TRBV7-8,CASSLGQYQSGELFF,TGTGCCAGCAGCCTAGGACAGTATCAGTCCGGGGAGCTGTTTTTT
TRBJ2-1,NA,NA,TRBV4-1,CASSQERASSYNEQFF,TGCGCCAGCAGCCAAGAGCGAGCGAGCTCCTACAATGAGCAGTTCTTC
TRBJ1-5,many,NA,TRBV7-2,CASSLPFRPQHF,TGTGCCAGCAGCTTACCGTTTCGGCCCCAGCATTTT
TRBJ1-1,many,NA,TRBV3-1,CASSRFETGTEAFF,TGTGCCAGCAGCCGGTTTGAAACGGGCACTGAAGCTTTCTTT
TRBJ2-7,many,NA,TRBV5-1,CASSSEPYYEQYF,TGCGCCAGCAGCTCCGAGCCCTACTACGAGCAGTACTTC
TRBJ1-3,NA,NA,TRBV12-3/TRBV12-4,CASRTQTGPTGNTIYF,TGTGCCAGCAGAACCCAGACAGGCCCAACTGGAAACACCATATATTTT
TRBJ1-1,NA,NA,TRBV29-1,CSVHAQEGNTEAFF,TGCAGCGTTCACGCCCAGGAGGGGAACACTGAAGCTTTCTTT
TRBJ2-2,NA,NA,TRBV6-2/TRBV6-3,CASSWVPGTANTGELFF,TGTGCCAGCAGTTGGGTACCCGGGACTGCGAACACCGGGGAGCTGTTTTTT